This TCR beta chain was captured in a study of cytomegalovirus exposure and HLA in healthy donors. The CDR3 is 12 residues long. The germline CDR1 and CDR2 sequences are SEHNR and FQNEAQ (reference sequence). V was cut by 9 bases and J by 3 bases, with 10 bases left in between. Study observations and caveats: In an earlier analysis, in some 500 donors, most V segments appeared productive either ~90% or ~30% of the time. Reports state that TCR beta sequences accurately predicted most subjects' HLA-A and HLA-B alleles. Presence/absence analyses rested on an assumption that sequencing depth was roughly uniform across donors.

This clone was counted a few times. The antigen is not known. PCR used 60 Vbeta primers and 13 Jbeta primers. Some clones are missing from TCRdb's copy, which holds only in-frame ones; the method was immunoSEQ multiplex PCR. The sample carries 100,000 to 150,000 clones, around 75% recorded once. V is TRBV7-9 and J is TRBJ2-3, with D possibly matching TRBD2 (5 bases). Sequencing input: PBMCs. The sequence was obtained from a woman aged 40-49 years in good health and CMV-seropositive. The CDR3, as DNA: TGTGCCAGTCGGGCGGGTACAGATACGCAGTATTTT. The encoded protein is CASRAGTDTQYF.